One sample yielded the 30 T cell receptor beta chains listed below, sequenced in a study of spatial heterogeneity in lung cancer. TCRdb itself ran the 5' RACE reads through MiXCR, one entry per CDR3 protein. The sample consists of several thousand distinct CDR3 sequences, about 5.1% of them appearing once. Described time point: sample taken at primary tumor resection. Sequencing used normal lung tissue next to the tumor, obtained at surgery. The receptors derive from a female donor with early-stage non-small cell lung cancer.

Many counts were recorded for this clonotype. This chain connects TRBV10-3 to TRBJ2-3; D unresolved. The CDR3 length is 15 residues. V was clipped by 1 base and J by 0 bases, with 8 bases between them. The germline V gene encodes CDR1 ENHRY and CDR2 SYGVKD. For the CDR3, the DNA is TGTGCCATCAGTGAGTACTATACTAGCACAGATACGCAGTATTTT. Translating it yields CAISEYYTSTDTQYF.

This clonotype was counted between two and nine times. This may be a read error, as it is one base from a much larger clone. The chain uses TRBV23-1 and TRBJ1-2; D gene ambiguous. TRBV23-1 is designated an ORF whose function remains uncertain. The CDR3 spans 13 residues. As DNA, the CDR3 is TGCGCCAGCAGTCAATCGTATTACTATGGCTACAACTTC. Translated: CASSQSYYYGYNF.

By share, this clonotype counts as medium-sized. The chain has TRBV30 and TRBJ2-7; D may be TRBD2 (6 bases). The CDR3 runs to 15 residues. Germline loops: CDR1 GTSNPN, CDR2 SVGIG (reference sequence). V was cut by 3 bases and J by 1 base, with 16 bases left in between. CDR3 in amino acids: CAWSIDGTPSYEQYF. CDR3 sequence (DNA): TGTGCCTGGAGCATAGACGGGACTCCTTCCTACGAGCAGTACTTC.

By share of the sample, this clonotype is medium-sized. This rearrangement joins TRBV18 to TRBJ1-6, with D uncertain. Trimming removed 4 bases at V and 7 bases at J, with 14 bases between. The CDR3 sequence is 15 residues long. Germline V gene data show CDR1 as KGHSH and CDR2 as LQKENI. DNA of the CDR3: TGTGCCAGCTCACGAGATGGAGGATACAATTCACCCCTCCACTTT. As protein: CASSRDGGYNSPLHF. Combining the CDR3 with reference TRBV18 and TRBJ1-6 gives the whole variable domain NAGVMQNPRHLVRRRGQEARLRCSPMKGHSHVYWYRQLPEEGLKFMVYLQKENIIDESGMPKERFSAEFPKEGPSILRIQQVVRGDSAAYFCASSRDGGYNSPLHFGNGTRLTVT.

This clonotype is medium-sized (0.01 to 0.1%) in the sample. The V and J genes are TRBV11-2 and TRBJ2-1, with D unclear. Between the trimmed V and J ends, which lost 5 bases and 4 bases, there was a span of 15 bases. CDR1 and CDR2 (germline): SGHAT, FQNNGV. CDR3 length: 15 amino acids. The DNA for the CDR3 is TGTGCCAGCAGCCCCGCGCCGGACCCTTACAATGAGCAGTTCTTC. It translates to CASSPAPDPYNEQFF.

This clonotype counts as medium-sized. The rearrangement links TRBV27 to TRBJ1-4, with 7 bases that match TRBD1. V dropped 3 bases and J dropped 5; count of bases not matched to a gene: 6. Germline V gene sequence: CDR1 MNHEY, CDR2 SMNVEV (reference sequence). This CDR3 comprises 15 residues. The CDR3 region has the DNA TGTGCCAGCAGTTTCAAGGACAGGAGGAATGAAAAACTGTTTTTT. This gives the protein CASSFKDRRNEKLFF.

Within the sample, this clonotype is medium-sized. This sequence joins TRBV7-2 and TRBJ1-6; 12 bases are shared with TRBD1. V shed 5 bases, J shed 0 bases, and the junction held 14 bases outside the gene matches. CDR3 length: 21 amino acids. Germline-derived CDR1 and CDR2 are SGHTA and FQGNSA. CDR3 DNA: TGTGCCAGCAGCCATGGGACAGGGGGCGACCGCCACCCCTCCTATAATTCACCCCTCCACTTT. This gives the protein CASSHGTGGDRHPSYNSPLHF.

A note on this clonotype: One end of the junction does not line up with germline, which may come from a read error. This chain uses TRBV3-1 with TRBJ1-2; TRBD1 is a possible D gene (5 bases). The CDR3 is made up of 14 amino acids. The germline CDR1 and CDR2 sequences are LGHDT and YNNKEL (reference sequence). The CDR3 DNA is TGTGCCAGCAGCCAAGGACAGACTACTAGAGGCTACAACTTC. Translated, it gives CASSQGQTTRGYNF.

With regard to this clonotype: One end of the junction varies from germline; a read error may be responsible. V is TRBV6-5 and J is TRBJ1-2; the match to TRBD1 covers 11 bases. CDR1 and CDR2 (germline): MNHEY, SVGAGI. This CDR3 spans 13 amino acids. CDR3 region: CASSRDRGDGYNF. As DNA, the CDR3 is TGTGCCAGCAGTAGGGACAGGGGGGATGGCTACAACTTC.

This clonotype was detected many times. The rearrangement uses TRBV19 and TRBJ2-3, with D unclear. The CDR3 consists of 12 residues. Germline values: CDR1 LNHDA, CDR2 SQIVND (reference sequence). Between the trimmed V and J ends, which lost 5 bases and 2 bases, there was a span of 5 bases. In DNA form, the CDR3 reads TGTGCCAGTAGTCTAACCACAGATACGCAGTATTTT. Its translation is CASSLTTDTQYF. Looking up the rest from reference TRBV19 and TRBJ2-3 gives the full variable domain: DGGITQSPKYLFRKEGQNVTLSCEQNLNHDAMYWYRQDPGQGLRLIYYSQIVNDFQKGDIAEGYSVSREKKESFPLTVTSAQKNPTAFYLCASSLTTDTQYFGPGTRLTVL.

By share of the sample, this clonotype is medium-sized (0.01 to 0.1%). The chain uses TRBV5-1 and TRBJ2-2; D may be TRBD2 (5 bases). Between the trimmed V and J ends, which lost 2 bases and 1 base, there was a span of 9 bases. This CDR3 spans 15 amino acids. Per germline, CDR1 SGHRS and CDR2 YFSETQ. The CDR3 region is CASSLSGLNTGELFF. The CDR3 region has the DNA TGCGCCAGCAGCTTAAGCGGCTTGAACACCGGGGAGCTGTTTTTT.

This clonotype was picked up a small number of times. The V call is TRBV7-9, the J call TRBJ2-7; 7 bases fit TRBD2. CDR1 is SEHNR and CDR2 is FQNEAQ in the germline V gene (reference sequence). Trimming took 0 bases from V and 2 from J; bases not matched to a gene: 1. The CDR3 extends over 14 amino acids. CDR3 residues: CASSLAGGPYEQYF. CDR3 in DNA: TGTGCCAGCAGCTTAGCGGGAGGGCCCTACGAGCAGTACTTC. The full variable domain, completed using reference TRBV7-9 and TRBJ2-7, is DTGVSQNPRHKITKRGQNVTFRCDPISEHNRLYWYRQTLGQGPEFLTYFQNEAQLEKSRLLSDRFSAERPKGSFSTLEIQRTEQGDSAMYLCASSLAGGPYEQYFGPGTRLTVT.

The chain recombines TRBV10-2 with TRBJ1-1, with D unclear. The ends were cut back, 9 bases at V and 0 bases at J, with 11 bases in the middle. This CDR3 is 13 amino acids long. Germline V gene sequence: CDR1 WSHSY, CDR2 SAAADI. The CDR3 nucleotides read TGCGCCAGTATGCCCGGACTGAACACTGAAGCTTTCTTT. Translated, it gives CASMPGLNTEAFF.

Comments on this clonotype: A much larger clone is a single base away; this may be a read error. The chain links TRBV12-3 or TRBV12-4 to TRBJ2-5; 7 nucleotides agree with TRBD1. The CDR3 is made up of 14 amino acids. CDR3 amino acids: CTSSFDRAGETQYF. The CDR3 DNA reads TGTACCAGCAGTTTCGACAGGGCGGGTGAGACCCAGTACTTC.

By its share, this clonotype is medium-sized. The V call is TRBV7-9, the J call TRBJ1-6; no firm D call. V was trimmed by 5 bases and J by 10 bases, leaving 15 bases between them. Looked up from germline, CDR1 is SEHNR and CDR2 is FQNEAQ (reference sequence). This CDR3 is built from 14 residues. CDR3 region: CASSPLSDGSPLHF. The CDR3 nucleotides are TGTGCCAGCAGCCCTCTCTCGGACGGATCACCCCTCCACTTT.

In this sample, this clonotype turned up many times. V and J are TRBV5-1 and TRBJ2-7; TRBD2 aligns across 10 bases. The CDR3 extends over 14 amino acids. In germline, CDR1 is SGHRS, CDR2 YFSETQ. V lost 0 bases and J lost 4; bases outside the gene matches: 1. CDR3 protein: CASSLELAGYEQYF. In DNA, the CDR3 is TGCGCCAGCAGCTTGGAACTAGCGGGGTACGAGCAGTACTTC.

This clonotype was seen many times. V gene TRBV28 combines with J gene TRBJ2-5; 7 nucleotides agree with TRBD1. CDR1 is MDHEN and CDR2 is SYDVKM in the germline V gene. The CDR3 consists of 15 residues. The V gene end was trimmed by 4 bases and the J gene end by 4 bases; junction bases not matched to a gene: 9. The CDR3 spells CASSSLGGTGETQYF. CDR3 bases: TGTGCCAGCAGTTCCCTAGGGGGCACGGGAGAGACCCAGTACTTC.

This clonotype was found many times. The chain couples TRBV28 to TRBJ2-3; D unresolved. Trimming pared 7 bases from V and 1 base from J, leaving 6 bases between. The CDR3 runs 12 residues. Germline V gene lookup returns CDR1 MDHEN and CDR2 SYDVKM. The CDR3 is CASTGGTDTQYF. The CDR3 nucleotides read TGTGCCAGCACTGGCGGCACAGATACGCAGTATTTT.

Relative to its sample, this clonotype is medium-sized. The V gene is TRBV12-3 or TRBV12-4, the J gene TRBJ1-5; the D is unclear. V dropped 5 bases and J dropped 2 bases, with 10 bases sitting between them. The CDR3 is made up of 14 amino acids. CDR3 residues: CASSLREGNQPQHF. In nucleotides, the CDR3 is TGTGCCAGCAGTCTTAGAGAAGGCAATCAGCCCCAGCATTTT.

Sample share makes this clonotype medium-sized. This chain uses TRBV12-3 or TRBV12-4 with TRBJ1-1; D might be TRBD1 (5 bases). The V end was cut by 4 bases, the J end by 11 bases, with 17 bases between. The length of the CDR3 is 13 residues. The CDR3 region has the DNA TGTGCCAGCAGTTCCGGGACCCAACTATCGGCTTTCTTT. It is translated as CASSSGTQLSAFF.

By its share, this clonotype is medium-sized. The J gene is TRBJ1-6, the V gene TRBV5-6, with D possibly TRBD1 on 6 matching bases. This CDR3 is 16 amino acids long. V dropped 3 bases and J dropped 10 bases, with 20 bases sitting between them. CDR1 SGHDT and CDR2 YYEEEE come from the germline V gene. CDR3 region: CASSYGGPADKSPLHF. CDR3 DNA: TGTGCCAGCAGCTACGGGGGGCCAGCGGACAAATCACCCCTCCACTTT.

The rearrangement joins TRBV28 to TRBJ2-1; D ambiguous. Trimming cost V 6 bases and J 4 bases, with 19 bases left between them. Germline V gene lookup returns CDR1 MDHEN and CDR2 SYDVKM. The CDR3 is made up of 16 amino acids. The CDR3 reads CASSSHAFWGYNEQFF. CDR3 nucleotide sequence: TGTGCCAGCAGCTCCCACGCGTTTTGGGGATACAATGAGCAGTTCTTC. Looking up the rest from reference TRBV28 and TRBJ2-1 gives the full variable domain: DVKVTQSSRYLVKRTGEKVFLECVQDMDHENMFWYRQDPGLGLRLIYFSYDVKMKEKGDIPEGYSVSREKKERFSLILESASTNQTSMYLCASSSHAFWGYNEQFFGPGTRLTVL.

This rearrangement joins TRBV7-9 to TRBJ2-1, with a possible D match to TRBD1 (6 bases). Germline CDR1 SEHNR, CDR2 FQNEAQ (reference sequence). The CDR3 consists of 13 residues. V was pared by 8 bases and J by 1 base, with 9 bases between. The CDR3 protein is CASGRGSYNEQFF. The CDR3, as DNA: TGTGCCAGCGGCAGGGGTTCCTACAATGAGCAGTTCTTC.

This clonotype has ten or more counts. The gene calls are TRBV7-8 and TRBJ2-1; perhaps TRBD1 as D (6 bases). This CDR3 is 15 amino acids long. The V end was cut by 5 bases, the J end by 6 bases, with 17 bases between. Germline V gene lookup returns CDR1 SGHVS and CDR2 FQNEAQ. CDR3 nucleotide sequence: TGTGCCAGCAGCCCGAGCGGCCGAGGGGGCAATGAGCAGTTCTTC. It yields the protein CASSPSGRGGNEQFF.

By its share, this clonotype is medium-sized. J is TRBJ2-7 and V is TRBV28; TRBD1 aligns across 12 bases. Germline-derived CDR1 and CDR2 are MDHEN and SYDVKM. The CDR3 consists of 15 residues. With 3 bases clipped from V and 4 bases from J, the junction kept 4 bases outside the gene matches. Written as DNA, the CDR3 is TGTGCCAGCAGTTTCTTGGGACAGGGGGCTTACGAGCAGTACTTC. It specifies CASSFLGQGAYEQYF.

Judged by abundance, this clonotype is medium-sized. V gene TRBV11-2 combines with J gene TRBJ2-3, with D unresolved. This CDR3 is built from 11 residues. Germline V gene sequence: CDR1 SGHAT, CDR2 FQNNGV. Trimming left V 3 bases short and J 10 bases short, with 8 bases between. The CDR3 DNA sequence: TGTGCCAGCAGCTTCCTTGGCGCGCAGTATTTT. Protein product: CASSFLGAQYF.

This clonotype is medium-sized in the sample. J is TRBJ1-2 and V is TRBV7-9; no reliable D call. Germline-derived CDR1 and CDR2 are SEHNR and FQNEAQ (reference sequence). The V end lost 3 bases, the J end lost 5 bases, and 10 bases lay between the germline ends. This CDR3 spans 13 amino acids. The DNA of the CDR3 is TGTGCCAGCAGCTTCCAGGCTCCTTATGGCTACACCTTC. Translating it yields CASSFQAPYGYTF.

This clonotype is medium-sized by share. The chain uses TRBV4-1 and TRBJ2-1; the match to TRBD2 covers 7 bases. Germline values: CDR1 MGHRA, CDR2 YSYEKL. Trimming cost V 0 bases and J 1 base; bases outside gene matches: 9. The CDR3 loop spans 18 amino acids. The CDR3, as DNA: TGCGCCAGCAGCCAAGACGTTGGCGGGAGTACGTCCTACAATGAGCAGTTCTTC. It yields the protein CASSQDVGGSTSYNEQFF.

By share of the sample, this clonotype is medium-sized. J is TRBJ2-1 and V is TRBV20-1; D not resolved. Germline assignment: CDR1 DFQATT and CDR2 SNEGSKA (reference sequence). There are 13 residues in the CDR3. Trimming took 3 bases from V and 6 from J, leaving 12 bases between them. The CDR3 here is CSASSPSGNEQFF. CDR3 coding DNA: TGCAGTGCTAGCAGTCCCTCGGGCAATGAGCAGTTCTTC.

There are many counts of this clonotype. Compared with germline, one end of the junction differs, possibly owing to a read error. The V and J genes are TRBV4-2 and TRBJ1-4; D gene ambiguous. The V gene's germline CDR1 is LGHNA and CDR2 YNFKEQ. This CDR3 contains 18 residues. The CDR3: CVSSQEGLGGRGNEKLFF. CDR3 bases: TGTGTCAGCAGCCAAGAAGGTCTCGGTGGGCGAGGGAATGAAAAACTGTTTTTT.